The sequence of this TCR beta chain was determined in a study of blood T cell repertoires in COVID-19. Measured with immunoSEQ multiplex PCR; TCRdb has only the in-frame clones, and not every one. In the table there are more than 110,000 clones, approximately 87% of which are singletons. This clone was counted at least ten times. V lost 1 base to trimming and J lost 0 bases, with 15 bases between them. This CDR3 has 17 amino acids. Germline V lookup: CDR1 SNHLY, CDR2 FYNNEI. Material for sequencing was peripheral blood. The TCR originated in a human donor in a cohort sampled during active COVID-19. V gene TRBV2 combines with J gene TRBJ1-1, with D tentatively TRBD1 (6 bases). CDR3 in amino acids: CASSEEGQSVMNTEAFF. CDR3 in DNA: TGTGCCAGCAGTGAAGAGGGACAATCTGTGATGAACACTGAAGCTTTCTTT.